Following are 15 T cell receptor beta chains from one sample sequenced in a study of blood T cell repertoires in COVID-19. The method was immunoSEQ multiplex PCR; TCRdb's version includes in-frame clones alone and lacks a portion of them. The sample consists of 130,000 to 150,000 clones, around 80% of them appearing once. Sequencing was performed on peripheral blood. The receptor set was obtained from a woman aged 80 or older in a cohort sampled during active or convalescent COVID-19.

This sequence joins TRBV4-1 and TRBJ2-5, with 10 bases aligning to TRBD2. Looked up from germline, CDR1 is MGHRA and CDR2 is YSYEKL. With 1 base clipped from V and 4 bases from J, the junction kept 12 bases outside the gene matches. The CDR3 loop spans 18 amino acids. This chain's CDR3 is CASSQVPLLAGATETQYF. In DNA form, the CDR3 reads TGCGCCAGCAGCCAAGTCCCCCTCCTAGCGGGGGCTACAGAGACCCAGTACTTC.

This clone was detected once. The chain has TRBV28 and TRBJ2-1; TRBD2 matches at 8 bases. V was clipped by 2 bases and J by 0 bases; unmatched bases: 3. This CDR3 has 16 residues. Germline CDR1 and CDR2: MDHEN and SYDVKM. CDR3 coding DNA: TGTGCCAGCAGTTTACACGGGGGGGCCTCCTACAATGAGCAGTTCTTC. It encodes CASSLHGGASYNEQFF.

The rearrangement uses TRBV4-1 and TRBJ1-4; 8 bases line up with TRBD1. With 2 bases clipped from V and 8 bases from J, the junction kept 7 bases outside the gene matches. The germline gives CDR1 MGHRA, CDR2 YSYEKL. The CDR3 has 15 amino acids. The chain's CDR3 is CASSQQGARREKLFF. For the CDR3, the DNA is TGCGCCAGCAGCCAACAGGGGGCGCGAAGGGAAAAACTGTTTTTT.

This clone was found a few times. The chain links TRBV7-8 to TRBJ2-1; 9 nucleotides match TRBD2. Trimming cost V 5 bases and J 4 bases; bases outside gene matches: 9. The length of the CDR3 is 16 residues. Germline V gene sequence: CDR1 SGHVS, CDR2 FQNEAQ. CDR3 sequence: CASSRSGGGTYNEQFF. The CDR3 DNA sequence: TGTGCCAGCAGCCGTAGCGGGGGTGGTACGTACAATGAGCAGTTCTTC.

This clone was seen a single time. The CDR3 loop reads CASSDSSATNSYEQYV. CDR3 sequence (DNA): TGTGCCAGCAGTGACTCGAGTGCGACTAACTCCTACGAGCAGTACGTC. This chain uses TRBV6-4 with TRBJ2-7; possibly TRBD2 for D (5 bases). CDR3 length: 16 residues. Germline CDR1 is MRHNA and CDR2 is SNTAGT. V was clipped by 0 bases and J by 0 bases, with 12 bases between them.

J is TRBJ1-6 and V is TRBV6-5; D ambiguous. CDR1 is MNHEY and CDR2 is SVGAGI in the germline V gene. V was shortened by 7 bases and J by 5 bases, with 12 bases between the two germline ends. The CDR3 runs 14 residues. In DNA form, the CDR3 reads TGTGCCAGCAAAGCAGACACGAATAATTCACCCCTCCACTTT. Translating it yields CASKADTNNSPLHF.

This rearrangement joins TRBV6-5 to TRBJ1-6; perhaps TRBD1 as D (5 bases). V was clipped by 6 bases and J by 5 bases, with 14 bases between them. Germline V gene sequence: CDR1 MNHEY, CDR2 SVGAGI. This CDR3 is 15 amino acids long. The DNA of the CDR3 is TGTGCCAGCAGGCCCCCCACAGGCGATAATTCACCCCTCCACTTT. Protein: CASRPPTGDNSPLHF.

The V gene is TRBV7-9, the J gene TRBJ1-2; possible D gene TRBD1, 6 bases. The V end lost 3 bases, the J end lost 5 bases, and 13 bases lay between the germline ends. The CDR3 runs 14 residues. Germline CDR1 SEHNR, CDR2 FQNEAQ (reference sequence). In DNA form, the CDR3 reads TGTGCCAGCAGCTTTACAGGGTTTGGGTATGGCTACACCTTC. Translated, it gives CASSFTGFGYGYTF.

The V and J genes are TRBV5-5 and TRBJ1-2; a weak D match, TRBD1 (6 bases). The germline gives CDR1 SGHKS, CDR2 YYEKEE (reference sequence). This CDR3 region has 18 residues. Deletions cut 7 bases from V and 0 bases from J, with 25 bases between. CDR3: CASVGPGTPLVSNYGYTF. As DNA, the CDR3 is TGTGCCAGCGTCGGCCCGGGGACACCGTTAGTGTCTAACTATGGCTACACCTTC.

The chain employs TRBV15 and TRBJ2-2; D unresolved. CDR1 and CDR2 from the germline V gene are LNHNV and YYDKDF (reference sequence). The CDR3 consists of 14 residues. Trimming removed 2 bases from V and 2 bases from J, with 6 bases in between. CDR3 protein: CATSRYLNTGELFF. The CDR3 DNA follows: TGTGCCACCAGCAGATACTTAAACACCGGGGAGCTGTTTTTT.

The chain uses TRBV5-8 and TRBJ1-5, with TRBD1 identical over 7 bases. V shed 4 bases, J shed 1 base, and the junction held 11 bases outside the gene matches. The CDR3 covers 17 residues. Germline V gene data show CDR1 as SGHTS and CDR2 as YDEGEE. CDR3 protein: CASSTTGVGGSNQPQHF. CDR3 nucleotides: TGTGCCAGCAGCACCACAGGGGTGGGGGGCAGCAATCAGCCCCAGCATTTT.

The genes are TRBV5-4 and TRBJ2-5, with 10 bases aligning to TRBD2. With 3 bases clipped from V and 0 bases from J, the junction kept 5 bases outside the gene matches. The CDR3 consists of 16 residues. In germline, CDR1 is SGHNT, CDR2 YYREEE (reference sequence). The CDR3 coding sequence is TGTGCCAGCAGCTCACCGGGACTAGCGAACCAAGAGACCCAGTACTTC. Translated, it gives CASSSPGLANQETQYF.

This rearrangement joins TRBV14 to TRBJ1-4; D is unclear. The ends were cut back, 1 base at V and 8 bases at J, with 11 bases in the middle. In germline, CDR1 is SGHDN, CDR2 FVKESK. The CDR3 runs to 14 residues. The DNA of the CDR3 is TGTGCCAGCAGCCAAGTGTCTTTAGTCGAAAAACTGTTTTTT. Protein product: CASSQVSLVEKLFF. Complete variable domain (other parts from reference TRBV14 and TRBJ1-4): EAGVTQFPSHSVIEKGQTVTLRCDPISGHDNLYWYRRVMGKEIKFLLHFVKESKQDESGMPNNRFLAERTGGTYSTLKVQPAELEDSGVYFCASSQVSLVEKLFFGSGTQLSVL.

This rearrangement joins TRBV6-5 to TRBJ1-1; weak D call: TRBD1 (6 bases). This CDR3 is built from 14 residues. Trimming took off 4 bases at V and 6 bases at J, with 15 bases between the two ends. The germline CDR1 and CDR2 sequences are MNHEY and SVGAGI. DNA for the CDR3: TGTGCCAGCAGTTTCGAAACAGGGCGCGCTGAAGCTTTCTTT. As protein: CASSFETGRAEAFF.

The table lists this clone with a count of one. This sequence joins TRBV6-1 and TRBJ2-1, with 7 bases identical to TRBD2. CDR3 length: 14 residues. Germline CDR1 reads MNHNS; CDR2 reads SASEGT. Losses at the gene ends were 2 bases for V and 8 bases for J; bases not matched to a gene: 6. The CDR3 protein is CASSEWRGSDEQFF. In DNA form, the CDR3 reads TGTGCCAGCAGTGAATGGCGGGGGAGCGATGAGCAGTTCTTC.